The clone carrying this T cell receptor beta chain showed up just once. The sample holds other DNA sequences that translate to the same CDR3. The sample originates from a study of blood T cell repertoires in COVID-19. Study context: Samples of COVID-19 (acute and convalescent) were obtained from the United States, Italy and Spain. PBMCs, B-cell-depleted T cells, or T cells provided the cDNA or gDNA that made up the material.

Assay used: immunoSEQ multiplex PCR; TCRdb lists only in-frame clones, some missing. Found here are 200,000 to 250,000 clones, roughly 82% of them singletons; the top ten hold 4.9%. V was trimmed by 6 bases and J by 0 bases, leaving 6 bases between them. This CDR3 region has 13 residues. CDR1 is SNHLY, CDR2 FYNNEI, per germline. The specimen was peripheral blood. This sequence joins TRBV2 and TRBJ1-3; D uncertain. The TCR originated in a woman older than 75 with active or convalescent COVID-19. The DNA of the CDR3 is TGTGCCAGCAGACTATCCTCTGGAAACACCATATATTTT. Protein: CASRLSSGNTIYF.